These 10 T cell receptor beta chains came from one sample sequenced in a study of T-cell reconstitution after alpha-beta-depleted transplantation in children. Molecular barcoding with unique molecular identifiers was used for the TCRbeta library. MiXCR, applied by TCRdb to the PCR reads, yields one record per CDR3 protein. In the table there are about 1,000,000 distinct CDR3 sequences, about 31% of which are singletons. Specimen: PBMCs, mostly from graft donor cells, collected 360 days after TCRalphabeta/CD19-depleted stem cell transplant. Every receptor here comes from a boy in the first two years of life who had a stem cell transplant for SCID, so the T cells may come from the graft donor.

The genes are TRBV12-3 or TRBV12-4 and TRBJ2-5; 11 nucleotides match TRBD2. Germline trimming cut 7 bases from V and 5 bases from J; bases unmatched to any gene: 6. This CDR3 comprises 14 residues. CDR3 nucleotide sequence: TGTGCCAGCATAGCGGGGGGGCCCGGGGAGACCCAGTACTTC. This gives the protein CASIAGGPGETQYF.

In DNA form, the CDR3 reads TGCGCCAGCAGCCAAGATAATTCAGGGGCCGACGAGCAGTACTTC. As protein: CASSQDNSGADEQYF. The J gene is TRBJ2-7, the V gene TRBV4-1, with D possibly being TRBD1 (6 bases). Germline assignment: CDR1 MGHRA and CDR2 YSYEKL. There are 15 residues in the CDR3. Trimming cost V 0 bases and J 5 bases, with 14 bases left between them.

This chain links TRBV7-2 with TRBJ2-5; TRBD1 matches 7 bases. The CDR3 length is 14 residues. V gave up 2 bases and J gave up 3 bases; unmatched junction bases: 3. Germline loops: CDR1 SGHTA, CDR2 FQGNSA. CDR3 DNA: TGTGCCAGCAGCTTACGAGACAGGGAAGAGACCCAGTACTTC. This translates into CASSLRDREETQYF. Together with reference TRBV7-2 and TRBJ2-5, the CDR3 gives the full variable domain: GAGVSQSPSNKVTEKGKDVELRCDPISGHTALYWYRQSLGQGLEFLIYFQGNSAPDKSGLPSDRFSAERTGGSVSTLTIQRTQQEDSAVYLCASSLRDREETQYFGPGTRLLVL.

This chain joins TRBV9 and TRBJ2-2, with TRBD2 matching over 7 bases. Per the germline V gene, CDR1 is SGDLS and CDR2 is YYNGEE. The V and J ends lost 0 bases and 5 bases, in that order; junction bases with no gene match: 4. This CDR3 has 15 amino acids. This chain's CDR3 is CASSVGRGVTGELFF. The CDR3 coding sequence is TGTGCCAGCAGCGTAGGACGGGGGGTGACCGGGGAGCTGTTTTTT.

This clonotype has just a few counts. The gene calls are TRBV12-3 or TRBV12-4 and TRBJ2-5, with 10 bases that match TRBD1. Losses at the gene ends were 7 bases for V and 1 base for J; bases not matched to a gene: 9. CDR3 size: 16 residues. The CDR3: CASTLSGTGAQETQYF. The CDR3 DNA is TGTGCCAGCACCCTCTCCGGGACAGGGGCCCAAGAGACCCAGTACTTC.

The chain links TRBV20-1 to TRBJ2-7, with 8 bases that match TRBD2. CDR3 length: 14 residues. V lost 6 bases to trimming and J lost 2 bases; unmatched junction nucleotides: 9. CDR1 and CDR2 from the germline V gene are DFQATT and SNEGSKA (reference sequence). The chain's CDR3 is CSAQSGGPTYEQYF. The CDR3 DNA reads as TGCAGTGCCCAGAGCGGGGGCCCAACCTACGAGCAGTACTTC.

The rearrangement uses TRBV6-5 and TRBJ2-7; a possible D gene is TRBD1 (6 bases). The CDR3 extends over 13 amino acids. The germline CDR1 and CDR2 sequences are MNHEY and SVGAGI. V was pared by 2 bases and J by 5 bases, with 10 bases between. CDR3 region: CASSYAGVDEQYF. The CDR3 nucleotides are TGTGCCAGCAGTTACGCAGGGGTGGACGAGCAGTACTTC.

Only a few counts were recorded for this clonotype. The chain employs TRBV7-9 and TRBJ2-5; 7 nucleotides agree with TRBD2. The germline CDR1 and CDR2 sequences are SEHNR and FQNEAQ (reference sequence). CDR3 length equals 15 residues. Losses at the gene ends were 3 bases for V and 2 bases for J; bases not matched to a gene: 6. CDR3 nucleotide sequence: TGTGCCAGCAGCTTCGGGGGGACTCTTCAAGAGACCCAGTACTTC. Its translation: CASSFGGTLQETQYF.

This rearrangement joins TRBV7-9 to TRBJ1-1; no clear D gene. CDR1 SEHNR and CDR2 FQNEAQ come from the germline V gene (reference sequence). The CDR3 runs to 15 residues. V was shortened by 1 base and J by 7 bases, with 16 bases between the two germline ends. DNA for the CDR3: TGTGCCAGCAGCTTAGTGGGCCCGTTCGGGGATGAAGCTTTCTTT. This translates into CASSLVGPFGDEAFF. Based on the CDR3 plus reference TRBV7-9 and TRBJ1-1, the full variable domain is DTGVSQNPRHKITKRGQNVTFRCDPISEHNRLYWYRQTLGQGPEFLTYFQNEAQLEKSRLLSDRFSAERPKGSFSTLEIQRTEQGDSAMYLCASSLVGPFGDEAFFGQGTRLTVV.

The rearrangement joins TRBV6-2 or TRBV6-3 to TRBJ2-2; D is tentatively TRBD1 or TRBD2 (5 bases each). CDR1 is MNHEY and CDR2 is SVGEGT in the germline V gene. V lost 7 bases, J lost 2 bases, and 14 bases lay in between. The CDR3 is 15 amino acids. CDR3 coding DNA: TGTGCCAGCACCGCCCGGGACCCTAACACCGGGGAGCTGTTTTTT. It yields the protein CASTARDPNTGELFF.